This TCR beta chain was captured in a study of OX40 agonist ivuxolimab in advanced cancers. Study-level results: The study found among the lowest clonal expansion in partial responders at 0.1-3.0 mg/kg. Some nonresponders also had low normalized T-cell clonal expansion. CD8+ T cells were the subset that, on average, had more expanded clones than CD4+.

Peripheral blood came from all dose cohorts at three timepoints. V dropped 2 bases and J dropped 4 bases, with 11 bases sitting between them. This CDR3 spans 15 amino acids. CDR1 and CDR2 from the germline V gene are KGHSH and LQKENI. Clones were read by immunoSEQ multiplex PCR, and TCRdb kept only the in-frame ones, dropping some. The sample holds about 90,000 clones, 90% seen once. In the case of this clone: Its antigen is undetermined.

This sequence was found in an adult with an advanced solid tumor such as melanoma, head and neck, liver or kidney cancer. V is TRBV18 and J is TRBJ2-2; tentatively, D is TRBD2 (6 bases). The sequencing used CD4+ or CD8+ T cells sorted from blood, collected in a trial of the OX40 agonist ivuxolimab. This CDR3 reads CASSPAGPPTGELFF. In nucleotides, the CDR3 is TGTGCCAGCTCACCAGCGGGGCCGCCCACCGGGGAGCTGTTTTTT.